This TCR beta chain was sequenced during a study of a mutant IDH1 vaccine in newly diagnosed glioma. Study as a whole: Onset of vaccination occurred 4-6 weeks following radiotherapy alone, or with temozolomide cycles. Previous care, which was radiotherapy, temozolomide, or both, most often involved both.

Time point given: week 47, end of study. With topical imiquimod, each dose of the vaccine consisted of 300 ug of mutant IDH1 20-mer peptide. The CDR3 length is 15 residues. The V gene lost 3 bases and the J gene lost 7 bases, with 16 bases spanning the gap. CDR1 and CDR2 (germline): SGHAT, FQNNGV. Sequencing was performed with immunoSEQ multiplex PCR; in TCRdb, only in-frame clones are kept and a portion is missing. Of approximately 25,000 clones in the sample, roughly 80% were seen once. A note on this clone: The target antigen is unknown.

Sample: PBMCs, taken from a glioma patient whose treatment included an IDH1 peptide vaccine. The TCR was taken from a man aged 35-49 years with glioma. Some clones in this sample may be carry-over from other donors' samples. The chain has TRBV11-2 and TRBJ2-1, with a possible D match to TRBD2 (7 bases). The CDR3, as DNA: TGTGCCAGCAGCTTTATGGGGGAGGGGGTTAATGAGCAGTTCTTC. This sequence encodes CASSFMGEGVNEQFF.